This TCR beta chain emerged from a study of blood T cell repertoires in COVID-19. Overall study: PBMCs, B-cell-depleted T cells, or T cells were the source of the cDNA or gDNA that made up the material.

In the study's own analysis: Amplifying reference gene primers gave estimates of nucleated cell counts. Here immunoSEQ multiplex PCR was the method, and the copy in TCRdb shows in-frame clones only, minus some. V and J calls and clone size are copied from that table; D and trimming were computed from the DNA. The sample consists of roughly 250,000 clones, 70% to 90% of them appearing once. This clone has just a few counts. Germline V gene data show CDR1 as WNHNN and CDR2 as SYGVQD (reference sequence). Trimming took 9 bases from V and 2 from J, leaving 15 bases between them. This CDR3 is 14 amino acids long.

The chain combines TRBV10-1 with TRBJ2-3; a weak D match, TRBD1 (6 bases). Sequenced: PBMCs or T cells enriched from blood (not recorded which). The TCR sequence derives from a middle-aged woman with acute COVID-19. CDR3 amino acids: CASALDSHTDTQYF. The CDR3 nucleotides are TGCGCCAGTGCCCTGGACAGCCACACAGATACGCAGTATTTT.